These T cell receptor beta chains were read from a single sample in a study of OX40 agonist ivuxolimab in advanced cancers. TCRdb keeps only in-frame clones here, not all; method: immunoSEQ multiplex PCR. The repertoire holds around 47,000 clones, with 84% as singletons. This specimen consisted of CD4+ or CD8+ T cells sorted from blood, obtained in a trial of the OX40 agonist ivuxolimab. The origin of the receptors is an adult with an advanced solid tumor such as melanoma, head and neck, liver or kidney cancer. CDR3s include the opening cysteine and the closing phenylalanine or tryptophan. A D gene is named only where the DNA matches it firmly. Clone size appears in some rows only: once, few, many, or a class for an expanded clone.

D gene	V gene	J gene	clone size	CDR3 DNA	CDR3 protein
.	TRBV6-5	TRBJ2-3	.	TGTGCCAGCAGTTTTCAGGGTGTAGATACGCAGTATTTT	CASSFQGVDTQYF
.	TRBV6-6	TRBJ1-1	.	TGTGCCAGCGAATCCGCCGGCGGGGGGAGTGCTGAAGCTTTCTTT	CASESAGGGSAEAFF
.	TRBV19	TRBJ1-4	.	TGTGCCAGTAGTATTGGCAGGGGAGGAGAAAAACTGTTTTTT	CASSIGRGGEKLFF
TRBD2	TRBV10-2	TRBJ2-1	.	TGCGCCAGCAGTGAGCCGGGGACTAGCGGGAGGAGGGGTTACAATGAGCAGTTCTTC	CASSEPGTSGRRGYNEQFF
.	TRBV4-2	TRBJ2-3	.	TGTGCCAGCAGCCCAGGGGTTCTAGCGGTGGGCACAGATACGCAGTATTTT	CASSPGVLAVGTDTQYF
.	TRBV15	TRBJ2-7	medium-sized	TGTGCCACCAGCTTCGGGACGGATAGCTCCTACGAGCAGTACTTC	CATSFGTDSSYEQYF
TRBD1	TRBV4-1	TRBJ2-7	.	TGCGCCAGCAGCCAAACAACGACAGGGTACTACGAGCAGTACTTC	CASSQTTTGYYEQYF
.	TRBV29-1	TRBJ1-2	.	TGCAGCGTTGTGGGGTTAGGTGGCTACACCTTC	CSVVGLGGYTF
TRBD2	TRBV6-4	TRBJ2-7	.	TGTGCCAGCAGGGGGGCGGGGGGTGAGCAGTACTTC	CASRGAGGEQYF
.	TRBV5-6	TRBJ1-2	.	TGTGCCAGCAGCTTGGGGGCAGATAACTATGGCTACACCTTC	CASSLGADNYGYTF
.	TRBV7-2	TRBJ2-2	few	TGTGCCAGCAGCACACGCTGGACAGAGCCGGGCACCGGGGAGCTGTTTTTT	CASSTRWTEPGTGELFF
TRBD2	TRBV6-4	TRBJ2-1	.	TGTGCCAGCAGTGGGACTAGCGGGAGCTGGCATGAGCAGTTCTTC	CASSGTSGSWHEQFF